Each of the 4 T cell receptor beta chains below was sequenced from the same sample in a study of CD8 T cells in ankylosing spondylitis. TCRdb processed the 5' RACE reads anew with MiXCR; each CDR3 protein has one entry. This sample yields 100,000 to 150,000 distinct CDR3 sequences, of which approximately 9.9% are seen a single time; approximately 3.3% belongs to the top ten. Specimen: blood, either unsorted or a sorted T cell fraction (not recorded which). These receptors all come from a male donor with ankylosing spondylitis or in good health (not recorded which).

This clonotype was detected ten times or more. The chain uses TRBV20-1 and TRBJ2-1, with 7 bases identical to TRBD1. Germline CDR1 and CDR2: DFQATT and SNEGSKA (reference sequence). There are 14 residues in the CDR3. The junction had 9 bases not matched to a gene; V was cut back by 5 bases and J by 5 bases. CDR3 sequence: CSAFRDSGNNEQFF. CDR3 DNA sequence: TGCAGTGCTTTCCGGGACAGTGGAAACAATGAGCAGTTCTTC.

There are many counts of this clonotype. This chain joins TRBV20-1 and TRBJ2-7; 8 positions agree with TRBD1. This CDR3 has 19 residues. Germline CDR1 is DFQATT and CDR2 is SNEGSKA (reference sequence). V lost 0 bases, J lost 0 bases, and 16 bases stayed unmatched. The CDR3 DNA reads TGCAGTGCTAGAGATCTGGGGACAGGAAGAAGTAAGAGCTCCTACGAGCAGTACTTC. Encoded protein: CSARDLGTGRSKSSYEQYF.

This clonotype was observed many times. The chain joins TRBV20-1 to TRBJ2-1; the match to TRBD2 covers 9 bases. Germline values: CDR1 DFQATT, CDR2 SNEGSKA (reference sequence). V dropped 0 bases and J dropped 2; count of bases not matched to a gene: 5. The CDR3 covers 16 residues. CDR3 loop: CSARDPQREAYNEQFF. The DNA of the CDR3 is TGCAGTGCTAGAGATCCGCAGCGGGAGGCCTACAATGAGCAGTTCTTC.

Worth noting for this clonotype: A much larger clone lies one base from this, so it may be a read error. The gene calls are TRBV29-1 and TRBJ2-6, with D possibly TRBD1 on 5 matching bases. The CDR3 has 13 residues. Germline CDR1 is SQVTM and CDR2 is ANQGSEA. The CDR3 spells CSVRTSGATVLTF. The CDR3, as DNA: TGCAGCGTTCGGACATCTGGGGCCACCGTCCTGACTTTC.